This T cell receptor (beta chain) was captured by sequencing in a study of CD8 T cells in Susac syndrome. Germline CDR1 and CDR2: LNHDA and SQIVND (reference sequence). The ends lost 7 bases at V and 7 bases at J; junction bases unmatched: 10. The CDR3 has 14 residues. Reverse transcription of roughly 0.5 to 1 ug RNA used random hexamers. A single record per CDR3 protein comes from TCRdb applying MiXCR to the immunoSEQ multiplex PCR reads. The repertoire holds 130,000 or so distinct CDR3 sequences, with roughly 76% as singletons. V gene TRBV19 combines with J gene TRBJ2-1; the match to TRBD2 covers 7 bases. This receptor was taken from a human donor with multiple sclerosis. Sequenced input: CD8+ T cells from PBMCs. This CDR3 reads CASKWSSGSNEQFF. The CDR3, as DNA: TGTGCCAGTAAGTGGAGTAGCGGGTCTAATGAGCAGTTCTTC.